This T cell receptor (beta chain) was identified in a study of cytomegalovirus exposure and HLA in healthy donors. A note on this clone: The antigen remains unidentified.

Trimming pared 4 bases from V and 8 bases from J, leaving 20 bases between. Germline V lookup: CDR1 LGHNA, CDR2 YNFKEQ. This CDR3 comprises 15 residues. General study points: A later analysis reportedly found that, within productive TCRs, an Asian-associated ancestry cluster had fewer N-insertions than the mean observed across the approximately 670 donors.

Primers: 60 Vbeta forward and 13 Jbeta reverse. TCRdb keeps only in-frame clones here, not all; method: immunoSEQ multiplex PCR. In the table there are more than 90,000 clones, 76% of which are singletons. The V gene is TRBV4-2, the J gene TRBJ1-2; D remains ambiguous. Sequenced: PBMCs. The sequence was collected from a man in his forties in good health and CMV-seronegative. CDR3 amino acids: CASSLDIQRIEGYTF. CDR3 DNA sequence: TGTGCCAGCAGCCTAGACATCCAGCGGATTGAGGGCTACACCTTC.